Presented here are 8 T cell receptor beta chains from one specimen sequenced in a study of blood T cell repertoires in COVID-19. Produced via immunoSEQ multiplex PCR; TCRdb's table is partial and in-frame only. The sample holds about 160,000 clones, 85% to 90% seen once. The sample taken for sequencing was PBMCs or T cells enriched from blood (not recorded which). All receptors come from a woman aged 45-65 years who had recovered from COVID-19.

This rearrangement joins TRBV4-2 to TRBJ2-3, with D possibly TRBD2 on 6 matching bases. This CDR3 has 17 amino acids. Germline V gene data show CDR1 as LGHNA and CDR2 as YNFKEQ. The V end lost 2 bases, the J end lost 0 bases, and 15 bases lay between the germline ends. The CDR3 nucleotides read TGTGCCAGCAGCCAACCTAGCGACGGGAGTAGCACAGATACGCAGTATTTT. Translating gives CASSQPSDGSSTDTQYF.

The V and J genes are TRBV5-4 and TRBJ1-1; 7 bases align to TRBD1. Looked up from germline, CDR1 is SGHNT and CDR2 is YYREEE (reference sequence). V dropped 4 bases and J dropped 4; count of bases not matched to a gene: 4. The CDR3 totals 13 residues. CDR3 protein: CASSQDRPTEAFF. DNA for the CDR3: TGTGCCAGCAGCCAGGACAGGCCCACTGAAGCTTTCTTT.

The chain joins TRBV11-3 to TRBJ2-3; the match to TRBD2 covers 8 bases. This CDR3 region has 17 residues. From germline, CDR1 is SGHNT and CDR2 YENEEA. The V gene end was trimmed by 5 bases and the J gene end by 5 bases; junction bases not matched to a gene: 15. CDR3 sequence: CASSPAGDRGGVDTQYF. The CDR3 DNA is TGTGCCAGCAGCCCCGCGGGAGACCGGGGGGGGGTAGATACGCAGTATTTT.

The CDR3 is CASSPSSYEQYF. CDR3 DNA sequence: TGTGCCAGCAGTCCGAGCTCCTACGAGCAGTACTTC. The V and J genes are TRBV6-5 and TRBJ2-7; D unresolved. CDR3 length equals 12 residues. Germline CDR1 MNHEY, CDR2 SVGAGI. Trimming pared 5 bases from V and 0 bases from J, leaving 5 bases between.

V and J are TRBV19 and TRBJ2-5, with a tentative D call TRBD2 (5 bases). The CDR3 sequence is 15 residues long. V lost 5 bases, J lost 2 bases, and 15 bases lay in between. The V gene's germline CDR1 is LNHDA and CDR2 SQIVND (reference sequence). This CDR3 reads CASSPRLIKQETQYF. The CDR3 DNA follows: TGTGCCAGTAGTCCGCGACTAATTAAACAAGAGACCCAGTACTTC.

The rearrangement joins TRBV27 to TRBJ1-1, with D hard to call. The V end was cut by 5 bases, the J end by 4 bases, with 11 bases between. CDR3 length: 13 residues. The germline V gene encodes CDR1 MNHEY and CDR2 SMNVEV (reference sequence). CDR3 amino acids: CASSTGMATEAFF. Written as DNA, the CDR3 is TGTGCCAGCAGTACCGGGATGGCCACTGAAGCTTTCTTT.

CDR3 bases: TGTGCCAGTAGAAAGGGACTGCAAGAGACCCAGTACTTC. As protein: CASRKGLQETQYF. This sequence joins TRBV19 and TRBJ2-5; D is possibly TRBD2 (6 bases). With 6 bases removed from V and 2 bases from J, the gap between germline ends came to 10 bases. The CDR3 is 13 residues long. CDR1 is LNHDA and CDR2 is SQIVND in the germline V gene (reference sequence).

This chain uses TRBV6-2 or TRBV6-3 with TRBJ2-7, with D perhaps TRBD2 (6 bases). Germline V gene data show CDR1 as MNHEY and CDR2 as SVGEGT. The CDR3 has 15 residues. V lost 2 bases to trimming and J lost 2 bases, with 13 bases between them. The CDR3 reads CASSYAGGATYEQYF. DNA for the CDR3: TGTGCCAGCAGTTACGCCGGCGGGGCCACCTACGAGCAGTACTTC.